This T cell receptor beta chain originates from a study of T cell responses to AZD1222 COVID-19 vaccine. Findings and limits, study-wide: Unmutated variant regions are reportedly targeted by nearly half of spike-specific TCRs. With two AZD1222 doses given, Spike-specific TCR breadth and depth both rose. The donors showed a predominance of white British ancestry and of females, with possible underestimation of clonal diversity. Baseline serostatus was positive in only six AZD1222 recipients.

The protocol was immunoSEQ multiplex PCR, while the TCRdb copy is restricted to in-frame clones and leaves out a portion. Of under 140,000 clones in the sample, around 90% were seen once. About this clone: Its antigen remains unidentified.

The CDR3 covers 12 residues. V was shortened by 5 bases and J by 6 bases, with 10 bases between the two germline ends. Germline V gives CDR1 MNHEY, CDR2 SMNVEV (reference sequence). The chain couples TRBV27 to TRBJ1-1; no definite D call. Sequenced material: peripheral blood, taken 28 days after the second AZD1222 dose. The TCR comes from an adult who received the AZD1222 COVID-19 vaccine. The CDR3 sequence is CASSRARSEAFF. The DNA for the CDR3 is TGTGCCAGCAGTCGGGCCAGGTCTGAAGCTTTCTTT.